The TCR beta chain under discussion was sequenced for a study of blood T cell repertoires in COVID-19. As for the study in general: The analysed material was cDNA or gDNA that came from T cells, B-cell-depleted T cells, or PBMCs.

Some clones are missing from TCRdb's copy, which holds only in-frame ones; the method was immunoSEQ multiplex PCR. Of about 280,000 clones detected, around 85% appear once; the ten largest clones hold about 2.5%. At least ten counts were recorded for this clone. Sequencing used PBMCs or T cells enriched from blood (not recorded which). The receptor's source is a woman aged 45-59 years who had recovered from COVID-19.

In nucleotides, the CDR3 is TGCGCCAGCAGCCAAGATGGCGGGGGCGTTGGCCCAGATACGCAGTATTTT. It specifies CASSQDGGGVGPDTQYF. The V gene is TRBV4-3, the J gene TRBJ2-3, with D tentatively TRBD2 (7 bases). Germline-derived CDR1 and CDR2 are LGHNA and YSLEER. Trimming took 0 bases from V and 4 from J, leaving 17 bases between them. This CDR3 is built from 17 residues.